This entry is about one T cell receptor (beta chain). Its antigen is unknown. This sample is part of a study of PD-L1 blockade in urothelial cancer. Germline lookup yields CDR1 MNHNS and CDR2 SASEGT. The CDR3 is 14 amino acids. V was cut by 1 base and J by 10 bases, with 13 bases left in between. Patients suffered from locally advanced or metastatic urothelial carcinoma. The data were produced by immunoSEQ multiplex PCR, yet TCRdb's version contains in-frame clones alone and is incomplete. In the table there are 70,000 to 75,000 clones, roughly 80% of which are singletons. Study observations and caveats: Blood clones associated with the tumor expanded more at 3 weeks in durable-benefit patients. A below-median TCR clonality in blood before treatment predicted better survival.

The specimen comprised PBMCs, sampled around atezolizumab (anti-PD-L1) treatment. The J gene is TRBJ1-4, the V gene TRBV6-1; possible D gene TRBD1, 5 bases. The source is an older man with urothelial cancer. CDR3 in DNA: TGTGCCAGCAGTGAAGTTCTTGGGGGGGGAAAACTGTTTTTT. It codes for CASSEVLGGGKLFF.